A selection of T cell receptor beta chains follows, all from one sample in a study of T-cell reconstitution after alpha-beta-depleted transplantation in children. TCRdb processed the PCR reads anew with MiXCR; each CDR3 protein has one entry. In the table there are around 440,000 distinct CDR3 sequences, 15% to 20% of which are singletons. The source was PBMCs, mostly from graft donor cells, collected 360 days after TCRalphabeta/CD19-depleted stem cell transplant. The receptors derive from a boy in the first two years of life who had a stem cell transplant for Wiskott-Aldrich syndrome, so the T cells may come from the graft donor. Both conserved end residues are part of each CDR3. D genes are given only for firm matches. Clone size is shown for a subset of rows, as once, few, many or a class of expanded clone.

size: NA; D: TRBD2; J: TRBJ2-3; V: TRBV18; DNA: TGTGCCAGCTCAGGGACTAGCGGAACCACAGATACGCAGTATTTT; CDR3: CASSGTSGTTDTQYF
size: NA; D: NA; J: TRBJ2-4; V: TRBV5-1; DNA: TGCGCCATCCGGCGAACGGGACCCAAAAACATTCAGTACTTC; CDR3: CAIRRTGPKNIQYF
size: few; D: TRBD2; J: TRBJ2-5; V: TRBV2; DNA: TGTGCCAGCAGTGACCGGGTGCGGGGGGGCATAGAGACCCAGTACTTC; CDR3: CASSDRVRGGIETQYF
size: once; D: NA; J: TRBJ2-3; V: TRBV5-1; DNA: TGCGCCAGCAGCGGGCAGGGGACCTTCACAGATACGCAGTATTTT; CDR3: CASSGQGTFTDTQYF
size: few; D: TRBD1; J: TRBJ1-5; V: TRBV5-5; DNA: TGTGCCAGCAGCTCCGACAGGGTGCTCAATCAGCCCCAGCATTTT; CDR3: CASSSDRVLNQPQHF
size: many; D: NA; J: TRBJ2-2; V: TRBV15; DNA: TGTGCCACCAGCAGAGATCTGTTGGGTCCAACCGACACCGGGGAGCTGTTTTTT; CDR3: CATSRDLLGPTDTGELFF
size: many; D: TRBD1; J: TRBJ1-5; V: TRBV7-2; DNA: TGTGCCAGCAGCTTATATGGGACAGGCACTAATCAGCCCCAGCATTTT; CDR3: CASSLYGTGTNQPQHF
size: few; D: NA; J: TRBJ2-7; V: TRBV6-2/TRBV6-3; DNA: TGTGCCAGCAGTTACTCCTTTCCGGGACCCCTTTACGAGCAGTACTTC; CDR3: CASSYSFPGPLYEQYF
size: few; D: NA; J: TRBJ2-2; V: TRBV4-2; DNA: TGTGCCAGCAGCCAAGCCTTACTCCGAGCGGGGGAGCTGTTTTTT; CDR3: CASSQALLRAGELFF
size: many; D: NA; J: TRBJ2-3; V: TRBV21-1; DNA: TGTGCCAGCCCGACAGGGGCAGATACGCAGTATTTT; CDR3: CASPTGADTQYF
size: many; D: NA; J: TRBJ2-1; V: TRBV12-3/TRBV12-4; DNA: TGTGCCAGCAGCTGGATTCGGGCAAACAATGAGCAGTTCTTC; CDR3: CASSWIRANNEQFF
size: few; D: NA; J: TRBJ2-7; V: TRBV10-3; DNA: TGTGCCATCAGTCCCGGGACCAAGAGTGGGTCTTACGAGCAGTACTTC; CDR3: CAISPGTKSGSYEQYF
size: few; D: TRBD2; J: TRBJ2-3; V: TRBV25-1; DNA: TGTGCCACCACTCCCCCCCTTCACCGCGGACTAGCGGGAGTCGGGGATACGCAGTATTTT; CDR3: CATTPPLHRGLAGVGDTQYF
size: NA; D: TRBD1; J: TRBJ2-7; V: TRBV28; DNA: TGTGCCAGCAGTTTTGGGACAGATCTTTACGAGCAGTACTTC; CDR3: CASSFGTDLYEQYF
size: few; D: NA; J: TRBJ2-5; V: TRBV29-1; DNA: TGCAGCGTTGCCCTCGGAAGGGGGGAGACCCAGTACTTC; CDR3: CSVALGRGETQYF
size: few; D: TRBD2; J: TRBJ2-3; V: TRBV5-1; DNA: TGCGCCAGCAGCTTGGTTCTAGCGGGAGGGTCCCTCACAGATACGCAGTATTTT; CDR3: CASSLVLAGGSLTDTQYF
size: NA; D: NA; J: TRBJ2-1; V: TRBV6-1; DNA: TGTGCCAGCAGCCCGGACCGCTATAGGGGTGAGCAGTTCTTC; CDR3: CASSPDRYRGEQFF